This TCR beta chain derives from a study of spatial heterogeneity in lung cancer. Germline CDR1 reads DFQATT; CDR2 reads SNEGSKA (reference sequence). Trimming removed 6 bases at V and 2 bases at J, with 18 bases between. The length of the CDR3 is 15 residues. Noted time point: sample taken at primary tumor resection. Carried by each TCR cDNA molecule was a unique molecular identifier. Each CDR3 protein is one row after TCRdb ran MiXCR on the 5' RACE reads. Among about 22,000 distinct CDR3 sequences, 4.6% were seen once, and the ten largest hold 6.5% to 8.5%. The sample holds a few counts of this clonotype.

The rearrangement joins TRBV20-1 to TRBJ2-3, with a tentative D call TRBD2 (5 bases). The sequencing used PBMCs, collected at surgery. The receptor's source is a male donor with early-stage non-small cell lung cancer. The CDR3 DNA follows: TGCAGTGCAAAACCGCCCGAGACTAACACAGATACGCAGTATTTT. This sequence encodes CSAKPPETNTDTQYF.